These 18 T cell receptor beta chains were sequenced from one sample in a study of T cells after yellow fever vaccination. TCRdb passed the 5' RACE reads through MiXCR, listing each CDR3 protein once. The table lists some 670,000 distinct CDR3 sequences, about 12% of them singletons. This material consisted of PBMCs, taken on the day of the yellow fever booster vaccination. Source of these receptors: a man between 25 and 39 years old who received the YFV17D yellow fever vaccine.

V is TRBV5-1 and J is TRBJ2-2; 13 nucleotides line up with TRBD2. With 0 bases clipped from V and 1 base from J, the junction kept 3 bases outside the gene matches. The CDR3 loop spans 18 amino acids. Germline CDR1 is SGHRS and CDR2 is YFSETQ. The CDR3 is CASSLGTSGRVNTGELFF. The CDR3 DNA reads TGCGCCAGCAGCTTGGGGACTAGCGGGAGAGTGAACACCGGGGAGCTGTTTTTT.

This clonotype has a count of ten or more. This chain connects TRBV18 to TRBJ1-4, with 8 bases matching TRBD1. Germline V gene data show CDR1 as KGHSH and CDR2 as LQKENI. There are 15 residues in the CDR3. Trimming removed 3 bases from V and 0 bases from J; junction bases left unmatched: 0. Here the CDR3 reads CASSPGQATNEKLFF. CDR3 DNA: TGTGCCAGCTCACCGGGACAGGCAACTAATGAAAAACTGTTTTTT.

This clonotype was found a few times. J is TRBJ2-7 and V is TRBV30; D may correspond to TRBD1 or TRBD2 (6 bases each). CDR3 size: 17 residues. Trimming took 2 bases from V and 2 from J, leaving 22 bases between them. Looked up from germline, CDR1 is GTSNPN and CDR2 is SVGIG (reference sequence). As DNA, the CDR3 is TGTGCCTGGAGTAAGGTCGGGGGACAAGCAGGTGCCTACGAGCAGTACTTC. Encoded protein: CAWSKVGGQAGAYEQYF. Full variable domain (missing parts from reference TRBV30 and TRBJ2-7): SQTIHQWPATLVQPVGSPLSLECTVEGTSNPNLYWYRQAAGRGLQLLFYSVGIGQISSEVPQNLSASRPQDRQFILSSKKLLLSDSGFYLCAWSKVGGQAGAYEQYFGPGTRLTVT.

For the CDR3, the DNA is TGTGCCAGCAGTTGGAGGCGGGAGGATACGCAGTATTTT. This codes for CASSWRREDTQYF. This chain connects TRBV2 to TRBJ2-3; 7 nucleotides match TRBD2. Unmatched junction bases numbered 5, after V lost 5 bases and J lost 6 bases. From germline, CDR1 is SNHLY and CDR2 FYNNEI. The CDR3 loop spans 13 amino acids. Using reference TRBV2 and TRBJ2-3 for the parts outside the CDR3, the full variable domain is EPEVTQTPSHQVTQMGQEVILRCVPISNHLYFYWYRQILGQKVEFLVSFYNNEISEKSEIFDDQFSVERPDGSNFTLKIRSTKLEDSAMYFCASSWRREDTQYFGPGTRLTVL.

The chain couples TRBV27 to TRBJ2-1; 8 positions match TRBD2. Germline assignment: CDR1 MNHEY and CDR2 SMNVEV (reference sequence). The V gene end was trimmed by 6 bases and the J gene end by 7 bases; junction bases not matched to a gene: 17. This CDR3 has 17 residues. CDR3 nucleotides: TGTGCCAGCAGCTCTAATATAGGACTAGCTAGGGTGAATGAGCAGTTCTTC. This encodes CASSSNIGLARVNEQFF.

For the CDR3, the DNA is TGCAGTGCCAAGCAGGGGGGCATGAACACTGAAGCTTTCTTT. Residues: CSAKQGGMNTEAFF. The V and J genes are TRBV20-1 and TRBJ1-1, with 7 bases matching TRBD1. Looked up from germline, CDR1 is DFQATT and CDR2 is SNEGSKA (reference sequence). CDR3 size: 14 residues. The V and J ends lost 6 bases and 0 bases, in that order; junction bases with no gene match: 7.

The chain couples TRBV7-9 to TRBJ2-7; maybe TRBD2 (6 bases). The CDR3 consists of 13 residues. With 0 bases removed from V and 6 bases from J, the gap between germline ends came to 9 bases. Germline CDR1 SEHNR, CDR2 FQNEAQ (reference sequence). The DNA for the CDR3 is TGTGCCAGCAGCTTAGCCGGGGGTTTCGAGCAGTACTTC. It encodes CASSLAGGFEQYF.

The V and J genes are TRBV4-3 and TRBJ2-2, with 8 nucleotides matching TRBD2. With 0 bases clipped from V and 5 bases from J, the junction kept 5 bases outside the gene matches. This CDR3 has 16 residues. Germline V gene sequence: CDR1 LGHNA, CDR2 YSLEER. In nucleotides, the CDR3 is TGCGCCAGCAGCCAAGACGGGGGGGCGAGGACCGGGGAGCTGTTTTTT. Its translation: CASSQDGGARTGELFF.

The sample holds a few counts of this clonotype. J is TRBJ2-2 and V is TRBV6-6, with D hard to call. Germline V gives CDR1 MNHNY, CDR2 SVGAGI (reference sequence). Trimming took off 7 bases at V and 0 bases at J, with 6 bases between the two ends. The CDR3 loop spans 13 amino acids. The CDR3 DNA reads as TGTGCCAGCAAGAGCCCGAACACCGGGGAGCTGTTTTTT. It specifies CASKSPNTGELFF.

This clonotype came up a few times. The V gene is TRBV20-1, the J gene TRBJ2-1; the D gene is possibly TRBD2 (6 bases). The germline V gene has CDR1 DFQATT and CDR2 SNEGSKA (reference sequence). The CDR3 is 13 amino acids. The germline V and J ends were trimmed by 6 bases and 10 bases, with 19 bases remaining between them. In DNA, the CDR3 is TGCAGTGCCAGCCGCCTAGCGTTACGGGAGCAGTTCTTC. Amino acid sequence: CSASRLALREQFF.

This clonotype was recorded many times. V is TRBV7-9 and J is TRBJ2-7, with a possible D match to TRBD2 (6 bases). The CDR3 sequence is 15 residues long. The ends were cut back, 7 bases at V and 1 base at J, with 17 bases in the middle. Germline V CDR1 and CDR2: SEHNR, FQNEAQ (reference sequence). Here the CDR3 DNA reads TGTGCCAGCACCGGGGAGAGGGACTTTTCCTACGAGCAGTACTTC. It translates to CASTGERDFSYEQYF. Filled out from reference TRBV7-9 and TRBJ2-7, the complete variable domain reads DTGVSQNPRHKITKRGQNVTFRCDPISEHNRLYWYRQTLGQGPEFLTYFQNEAQLEKSRLLSDRFSAERPKGSFSTLEIQRTEQGDSAMYLCASTGERDFSYEQYFGPGTRLTVT.

This clonotype was seen at least ten times. The chain uses TRBV4-2 and TRBJ2-1; 11 nucleotides line up with TRBD2. After removal of 1 base from V and 9 bases from J, the junction contained 5 bases not matched to a gene. CDR3 length: 15 amino acids. Germline V lookup: CDR1 LGHNA, CDR2 YNFKEQ. The CDR3 nucleotides read TGTGCCAGCAGCCAAGCTGGGCTAGCGGGGGGTGAGCAGTTCTTC. This gives the protein CASSQAGLAGGEQFF.

This clonotype showed up just a few times. This chain uses TRBV7-3 with TRBJ2-3; perhaps D is TRBD1 or TRBD2 (7 bases each). CDR1 and CDR2 from the germline V gene are SGHTA and FQGTGA. Trimming cost V 5 bases and J 3 bases, with 12 bases left between them. This CDR3 contains 14 residues. Here the CDR3 DNA reads TGTGCCAGCAGCCCAGGGGGGGAGACAGATACGCAGTATTTT. Protein sequence: CASSPGGETDTQYF.

Worth noting for this clonotype: At one boundary the junction diverges from the germline segment, which might be a read error. The chain is built from TRBV2 and TRBJ2-1; D perhaps matches TRBD2 (6 bases). The V gene's germline CDR1 is SNHLY and CDR2 FYNNEI. The CDR3 loop spans 18 amino acids. CDR3: CACSPRDFFMSSYNEQFF. DNA for the CDR3: TGTGCCTGCAGTCCGCGGGACTTTTTCATGAGCTCCTACAATGAGCAGTTCTTC.

This clonotype came up a few times. The chain couples TRBV20-1 to TRBJ2-5; D is ambiguous. The CDR3 spans 11 residues. The V end was cut by 8 bases, the J end by 2 bases, with 9 bases between. CDR1 DFQATT and CDR2 SNEGSKA come from the germline V gene (reference sequence). The CDR3 DNA sequence: TGCAGTTCGTCCAGACAAGAGACCCAGTACTTC. Amino acids: CSSSRQETQYF.

This clonotype showed up just a few times. CDR3 amino acids: CASSPRENTGELFF. The CDR3 DNA is TGTGCCAGCAGCCCCCGGGAGAACACCGGGGAGCTGTTTTTT. V gene TRBV4-2 combines with J gene TRBJ2-2; a possible D gene is TRBD2 (5 bases). The germline V gene has CDR1 LGHNA and CDR2 YNFKEQ. The CDR3 spans 14 residues. V dropped 4 bases and J dropped 1 base, with 7 bases sitting between them.

The genes are TRBV18 and TRBJ2-2, with 8 bases lining up with TRBD2. The CDR3 extends over 17 amino acids. J gave up 3 bases and V 3 bases, and 9 bases lay outside the gene matches. The V gene's germline CDR1 is KGHSH and CDR2 LQKENI. The CDR3: CASSPRASGFHTGELFF. The CDR3 region has the DNA TGTGCCAGCTCACCGAGGGCTAGCGGGTTCCACACCGGGGAGCTGTTTTTT. Together with reference TRBV18 and TRBJ2-2, the CDR3 gives the full variable domain: NAGVMQNPRHLVRRRGQEARLRCSPMKGHSHVYWYRQLPEEGLKFMVYLQKENIIDESGMPKERFSAEFPKEGPSILRIQQVVRGDSAAYFCASSPRASGFHTGELFFGEGSRLTVL.

This sequence joins TRBV7-2 and TRBJ2-3, with 11 bases aligning to TRBD2. This CDR3 has 15 residues. V lost 5 bases, J lost 4 bases, and 5 bases stayed unmatched. Germline values: CDR1 SGHTA, CDR2 FQGNSA. The chain's CDR3 is CASSPGTSGSDTQYF. For the CDR3, the DNA is TGTGCCAGCAGCCCGGGGACTAGCGGCTCAGATACGCAGTATTTT.